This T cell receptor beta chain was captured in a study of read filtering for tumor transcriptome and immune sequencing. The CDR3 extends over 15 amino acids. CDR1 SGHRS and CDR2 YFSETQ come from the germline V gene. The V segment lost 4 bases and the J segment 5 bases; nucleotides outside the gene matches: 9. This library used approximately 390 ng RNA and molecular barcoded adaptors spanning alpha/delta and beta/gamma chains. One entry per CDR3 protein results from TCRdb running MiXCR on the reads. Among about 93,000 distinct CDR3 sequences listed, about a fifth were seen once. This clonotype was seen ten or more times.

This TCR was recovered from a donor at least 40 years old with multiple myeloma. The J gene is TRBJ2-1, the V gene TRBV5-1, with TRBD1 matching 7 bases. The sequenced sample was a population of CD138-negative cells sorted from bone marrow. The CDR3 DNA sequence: TGCGCCAGCAGCAATGAGCCGGGACAGCACAATGAGCAGTTCTTC. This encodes CASSNEPGQHNEQFF.